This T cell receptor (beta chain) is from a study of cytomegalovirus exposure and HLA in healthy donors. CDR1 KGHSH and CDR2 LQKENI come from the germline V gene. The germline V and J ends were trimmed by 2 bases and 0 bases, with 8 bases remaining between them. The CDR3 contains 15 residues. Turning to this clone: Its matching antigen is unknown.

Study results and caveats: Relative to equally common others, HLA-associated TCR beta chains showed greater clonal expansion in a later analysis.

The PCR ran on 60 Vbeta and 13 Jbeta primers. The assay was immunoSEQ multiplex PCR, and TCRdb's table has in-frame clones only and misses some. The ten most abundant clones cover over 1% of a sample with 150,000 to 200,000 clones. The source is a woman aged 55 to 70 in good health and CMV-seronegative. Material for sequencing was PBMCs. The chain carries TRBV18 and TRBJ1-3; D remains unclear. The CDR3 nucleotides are TGTGCCAGCTCACCAGGCTCTGTCTCTGGAAACACCATATATTTT. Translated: CASSPGSVSGNTIYF.